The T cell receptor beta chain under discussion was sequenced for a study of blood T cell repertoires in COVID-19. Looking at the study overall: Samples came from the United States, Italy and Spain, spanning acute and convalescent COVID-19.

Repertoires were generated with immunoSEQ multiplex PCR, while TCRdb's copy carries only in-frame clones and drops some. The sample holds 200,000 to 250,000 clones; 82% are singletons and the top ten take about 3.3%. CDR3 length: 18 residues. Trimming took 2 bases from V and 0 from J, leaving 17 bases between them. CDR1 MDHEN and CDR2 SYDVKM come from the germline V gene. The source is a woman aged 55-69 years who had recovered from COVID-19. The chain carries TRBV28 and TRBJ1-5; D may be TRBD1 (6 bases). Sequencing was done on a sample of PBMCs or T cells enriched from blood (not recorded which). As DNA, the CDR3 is TGTGCCAGCAGTTTACAAACAGGGTCCTCTCATAGCAATCAGCCCCAGCATTTT. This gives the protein CASSLQTGSSHSNQPQHF.